In its sample, the clone carrying this T cell receptor (beta chain) was seen a few times. The data originate from a study of cytomegalovirus exposure and HLA in healthy donors. A multiplex PCR was run with 60 Vbeta primers and 13 Jbeta primers. Here immunoSEQ multiplex PCR was the method, and the copy in TCRdb shows in-frame clones only, minus some. The profile shows 95,000 to 150,000 clones, 15% of them singletons. The receptor was derived from a woman between 18 and 30 years old in good health and CMV-seronegative. The sample consisted of PBMCs.

The CDR3 here is CASILDRGLTEAFF. CDR3 nucleotides: TGTGCCAGCATCCTCGACAGGGGGTTGACTGAAGCTTTCTTT. The chain couples TRBV11-2 to TRBJ1-1; 9 bases map to TRBD1. This CDR3 is 14 amino acids long. The ends lost 7 bases at V and 5 bases at J; junction bases unmatched: 8. Germline V gives CDR1 SGHAT, CDR2 FQNNGV.